Presented here are 11 T cell receptor beta chains from one specimen sequenced in a study of patients and donors after allogeneic stem cell transplantation (dated by TCRdb to the early 2020s). The method behind the library was RT-PCR. The instrument was a NextSeq 550. The public sequencing data were trimmed at Q25 with fastp and processed into clonotypes with MiXCR by TCRdb, which kept only in-frame beta chains. When rows share a CDR3 protein, they turn into one entry using the most common DNA and genes. In this sample the table shows approximately 200,000 distinct CDR3 sequences, 40% to 45% of which occur a single time. The ten largest clones capture about 35% of the sample. Sequenced: blood, either unsorted or a sorted T cell fraction (not recorded which). The receptors come from a human donor who was either an allogeneic HSCT recipient or a stem cell or donor lymphocyte infusion donor (not recorded which). It is not recorded whose cells these are; they may come from a transplant donor.

This clonotype has ten or more counts. V and J are TRBV28 and TRBJ1-4; D gene unclear. From germline, CDR1 is MDHEN and CDR2 SYDVKM. V gave up 2 bases and J gave up 5 bases, with 0 bases separating them. The CDR3 has 11 amino acids. This CDR3 is CASSLNEKLFF. Written as DNA, the CDR3 is TGTGCCAGCAGTTTAAATGAAAAACTGTTTTTT.

This clonotype was counted only a few times. J is TRBJ1-6 and V is TRBV6-1; D remains unclear. Looked up from germline, CDR1 is MNHNS and CDR2 is SASEGT. The CDR3 has 14 amino acids. Trimming took off 1 base at V and 9 bases at J, with 10 bases between the two ends. The chain's CDR3 is CASSEGWRASPLHF. DNA of the CDR3: TGTGCCAGCAGTGAAGGATGGCGGGCTTCACCCCTCCACTTT.

In this sample, this clonotype turned up a few times. This sequence joins TRBV4-3 and TRBJ2-5; D uncertain. The V end was cut by 0 bases, the J end by 7 bases, with 15 bases between. There are 15 residues in the CDR3. Germline lookup yields CDR1 LGHNA and CDR2 YSLEER. Here the CDR3 DNA reads TGCGCCAGCAGCCAAGATGAAGGTAGCCGAGCGACCCAGTACTTC. Protein: CASSQDEGSRATQYF.

This chain links TRBV12-5 with TRBJ2-1; 7 nucleotides align to TRBD2. V lost 7 bases, J lost 5 bases, and 11 bases stayed unmatched. The CDR3 runs 15 residues. Germline V gives CDR1 LGHNT, CDR2 FRNRAP. The CDR3 is CASAVAGRAHNEQFF. The CDR3, as DNA: TGTGCTAGTGCCGTAGCGGGTAGGGCGCACAATGAGCAGTTCTTC.

The table lists this clonotype with a few counts. The rearrangement uses TRBV19 and TRBJ1-2; 7 positions match TRBD1. This CDR3 contains 15 residues. V shed 3 bases and J 7 bases; nucleotides not matched to a gene: 11. Germline loops: CDR1 LNHDA, CDR2 SQIVND (reference sequence). In nucleotides, the CDR3 is TGTGCCAGTAGTATCCTCCCGACAGGGAGTGCTGGCTACACCTTC. As protein: CASSILPTGSAGYTF.

V and J are TRBV7-3 and TRBJ2-1, with 10 bases fitting TRBD2. Germline V gene sequence: CDR1 SGHTA, CDR2 FQGTGA. The J segment lost 7 bases and the V segment lost 4 bases, leaving 7 bases of the junction unmatched. The CDR3 has 15 amino acids. CDR3 amino acids: CASSSSGSRRNEQFF. The CDR3 region has the DNA TGTGCCAGCAGCTCTAGCGGGAGCCGGAGGAATGAGCAGTTCTTC. The whole variable domain, remainder taken from reference TRBV7-3 and TRBJ2-1, is GAGVSQTPSNKVTEKGKYVELRCDPISGHTALYWYRQSLGQGPEFLIYFQGTGAADDSGLPNDRFFAVRPEGSVSTLKIQRTERGDSAVYLCASSSSGSRRNEQFFGPGTRLTVL.

The J gene is TRBJ2-1, the V gene TRBV7-9; D gene ambiguous. CDR1 and CDR2 from the germline V gene are SEHNR and FQNEAQ (reference sequence). There are 17 residues in the CDR3. Trimming shortened V by 2 bases and J by 9 bases, and 23 bases separated the two germline ends. CDR3 sequence reads: CASSLRPGDRQWGEQFF. CDR3 DNA sequence: TGTGCCAGCAGCTTACGGCCCGGCGACCGTCAATGGGGTGAGCAGTTCTTC.

The V gene is TRBV6-5, the J gene TRBJ2-7; TRBD2 matches at 14 bases. The CDR3 extends over 16 amino acids. Looked up from germline, CDR1 is MNHEY and CDR2 is SVGAGI. With 5 bases clipped from V and 5 bases from J, the junction kept 8 bases outside the gene matches. The CDR3 DNA is TGTGCCAGCAGTACAGGACTAGCGGGGGGCGGGAACGAGCAGTACTTC. Amino acid sequence: CASSTGLAGGGNEQYF.

This clonotype was detected a few times. The CDR3 region has the DNA TGTGCCAGCAATTCTGTGGGGTTGGGCACTGAAGCTTTCTTT. Protein: CASNSVGLGTEAFF. This chain links TRBV12-3 or TRBV12-4 with TRBJ1-1; D uncertain. The CDR3 loop spans 14 amino acids. V lost 7 bases and J lost 4, with 16 bases in between.

The count of this clonotype is one. The rearrangement links TRBV4-1 to TRBJ2-7; 11 nucleotides line up with TRBD2. V gave up 4 bases and J gave up 2 bases; unmatched junction bases: 7. Germline V gene lookup returns CDR1 MGHRA and CDR2 YSYEKL. CDR3 length equals 16 residues. This CDR3 is CASSPQLAGGPYEQYF. DNA for the CDR3: TGCGCCAGCAGCCCCCAGCTAGCGGGGGGTCCCTACGAGCAGTACTTC.

A few counts support this clonotype. This chain links TRBV12-3 or TRBV12-4 with TRBJ1-1; a weak D match, TRBD1 (6 bases). This CDR3 spans 12 amino acids. Between the trimmed V and J ends, which lost 6 bases and 7 bases, there was a span of 12 bases. CDR3 amino acids: CASSPDRHEAFF. CDR3 bases: TGTGCCAGCAGCCCGGACAGACATGAAGCTTTCTTT.